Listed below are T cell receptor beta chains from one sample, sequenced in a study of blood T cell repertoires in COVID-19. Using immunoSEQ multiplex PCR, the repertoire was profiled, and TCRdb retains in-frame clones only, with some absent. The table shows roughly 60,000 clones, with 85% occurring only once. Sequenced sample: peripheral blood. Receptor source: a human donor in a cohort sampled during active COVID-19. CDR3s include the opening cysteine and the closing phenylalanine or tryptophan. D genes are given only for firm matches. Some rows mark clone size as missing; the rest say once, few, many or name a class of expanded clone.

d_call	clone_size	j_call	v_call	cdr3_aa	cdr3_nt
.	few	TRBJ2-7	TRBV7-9	CASSLVAGFYEQYF	TGTGCCAGCAGCTTAGTGGCGGGGTTCTACGAGCAGTACTTC
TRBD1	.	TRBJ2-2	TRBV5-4	CASSPTGERGGELFF	TGTGCCAGCAGCCCCACAGGGGAAAGGGGCGGGGAGCTGTTTTTT
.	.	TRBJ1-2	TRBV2	CASSDPGGNYGYTF	TGTGCCAGCAGTGATCCCGGAGGTAACTATGGCTACACCTTC
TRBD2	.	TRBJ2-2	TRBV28	CASSLPGLASTGELFF	TGTGCCAGCAGTTTGCCTGGACTAGCGAGCACCGGGGAGCTGTTTTTT
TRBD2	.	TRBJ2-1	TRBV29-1	CSVERLGRGRARSYNEQFF	TGCAGCGTTGAAAGGTTAGGGCGCGGGAGGGCCCGATCCTACAATGAGCAGTTCTTC
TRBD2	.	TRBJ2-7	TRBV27	CASSFQLAGGLYEQYF	TGTGCCAGCAGTTTCCAACTAGCGGGAGGTCTCTACGAGCAGTACTTC
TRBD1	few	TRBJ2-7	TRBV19	CASSRQGVYEQYF	TGTGCCAGTAGCAGACAGGGTGTCTACGAGCAGTACTTC
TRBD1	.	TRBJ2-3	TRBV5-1	CASSPLGQGTDTQYF	TGCGCCAGCAGCCCCCTCGGACAGGGCACAGATACGCAGTATTTT
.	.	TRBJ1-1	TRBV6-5	CASSYRGNTEAFF	TGTGCCAGCAGTTACCGGGGGAACACTGAAGCTTTCTTT
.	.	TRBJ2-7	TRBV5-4	CASSFGRQKLNYEQYF	TGTGCCAGCAGCTTCGGACGACAGAAACTTAACTACGAGCAGTACTTC
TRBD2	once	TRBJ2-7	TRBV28	CASSSGALAGEDEQYF	TGTGCCAGCAGTTCCGGAGCGCTAGCGGGAGAGGACGAGCAGTACTTC
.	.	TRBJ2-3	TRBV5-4	CASTPEGGGTDTQYF	TGTGCCAGCACCCCGGAAGGGGGTGGCACAGATACGCAGTATTTT
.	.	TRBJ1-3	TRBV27	CASSPRRAGNTIYF	TGTGCCAGCAGCCCCCGCAGGGCTGGAAACACCATATATTTT
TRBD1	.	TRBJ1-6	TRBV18	CASSSQGVSPLHF	TGTGCCAGCTCAAGCCAGGGGGTTTCACCCCTCCACTTT
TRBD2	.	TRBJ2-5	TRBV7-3	CASSPTGTTKETQYF	TGTGCCAGCAGCCCGACCGGGACTACCAAAGAGACCCAGTACTTC
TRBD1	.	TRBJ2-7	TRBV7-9	CASSFVFRTGEGDEQYF	TGTGCCAGCAGCTTCGTTTTTCGAACAGGGGAAGGGGACGAGCAGTACTTC
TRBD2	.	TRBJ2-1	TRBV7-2	CASSLAATSGKNEQFF	TGTGCCAGCAGCTTAGCGGCGACTAGCGGGAAAAATGAGCAGTTCTTC
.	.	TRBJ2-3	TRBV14	CASSLSYTQYF	TGTGCCAGCAGCCTCTCCTATACGCAGTATTTT
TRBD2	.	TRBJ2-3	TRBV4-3	CASSHSSNSGDTQYF	TGCGCCAGCAGCCACTCTTCAAATAGCGGGGATACGCAGTATTTT
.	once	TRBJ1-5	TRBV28	CASSPRREQPQHF	TGTGCCAGCAGCCCCCGGCGGGAGCAGCCCCAGCATTTT
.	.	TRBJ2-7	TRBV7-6	CASSNPLGSNSEQYF	TGTGCCAGCAGCAACCCGTTGGGTAGCAACTCCGAGCAGTACTTC